This T cell receptor beta chain originates from a study of T cells in localized non-small cell lung cancer. General observations from the study: Blood T cell density predicted longer survival; adjacent-lung clonality, shorter. Appearances in adjacent lung were noted for a median approximately 50 of the top 100 tumor clones. Uninvolved adjacent lung showed peak T cell clonality, exceeding tumor.

The germline gives CDR1 MNHEY, CDR2 SVGAGI. The V end was cut by 7 bases, the J end by 6 bases, with 21 bases between. This CDR3 region has 15 residues. To note about this clone: Its target is unknown.

This table comes from immunoSEQ multiplex PCR, and its TCRdb copy is limited to in-frame clones, with some not included. The data show fewer than 100,000 clones, around 81% seen once. The chain carries TRBV6-5 and TRBJ1-1; weak D call: TRBD1 (6 bases). The source is a female donor older than 55 with stage I lung adenocarcinoma. The sequenced sample was peripheral blood, obtained before any cancer treatment. The CDR3 region is CASTFSLTGDPEAFF. CDR3 bases: TGTGCCAGCACCTTTTCCTTGACAGGAGATCCTGAAGCTTTCTTT.